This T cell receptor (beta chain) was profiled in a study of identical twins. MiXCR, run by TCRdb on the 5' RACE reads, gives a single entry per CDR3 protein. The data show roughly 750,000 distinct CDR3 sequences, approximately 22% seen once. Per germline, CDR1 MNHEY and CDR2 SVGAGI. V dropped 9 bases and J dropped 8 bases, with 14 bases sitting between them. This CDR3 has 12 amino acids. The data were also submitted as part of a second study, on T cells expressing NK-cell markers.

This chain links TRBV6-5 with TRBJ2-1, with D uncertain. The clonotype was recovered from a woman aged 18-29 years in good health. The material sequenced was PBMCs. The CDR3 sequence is CASRGRFYEQFF. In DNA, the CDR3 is TGTGCCAGTCGCGGCAGGTTCTATGAGCAGTTCTTC.